What follows describes a single TCR beta chain. The sample originates from a study of blood T cell repertoires in COVID-19. Overall study: The United States, Italy and Spain provided the acute and convalescent COVID-19 samples. Sources were T cells, B-cell-depleted T cells, or PBMCs; the material itself was cDNA or gDNA.

In the original workflow: Amplification with reference gene primers provided the estimates of nucleated cell counts. The protocol was immunoSEQ multiplex PCR, while the TCRdb copy is restricted to in-frame clones and leaves out a portion. Clone size and the V and J calls come from that table; the DNA yielded D and trimming. Of fewer than 110,000 clones in the sample, about three quarters were seen once. The CDR3 is 13 amino acids. The germline V and J ends were trimmed by 6 bases and 1 base, with 9 bases remaining between them. CDR1 and CDR2 (germline): MNHEY, SVGAGI. Sequencing was performed on peripheral blood. The rearrangement links TRBV6-5 to TRBJ1-1, with no clear D. The sequence derives from an older man with acute or convalescent COVID-19. Written as DNA, the CDR3 is TGTGCCAGCAGGGTCACAGAGAACACTGAAGCTTTCTTT. It codes for CASRVTENTEAFF.